The rows below give T cell receptor beta chains drawn from one sample of a study of cytomegalovirus exposure and HLA in healthy donors. The data were produced by immunoSEQ multiplex PCR, yet TCRdb's version contains in-frame clones alone and is incomplete. The sample records fewer than 60,000 clones, less than 70% being singletons. The sample was PBMCs. These receptors originate from a human donor in good health. Both conserved end residues are part of each CDR3. D genes are given only for firm matches. Rows give clone size only sometimes, using once, few, many, or a class for an expanded clone.

j_gene | v_gene | d_gene | len | abundance | CDR3aa | CDR3nt
TRBJ1-2 | TRBV11-2 | . | 19 | . | CASSLAPRGGPPSNYGYTF | TGTGCCAGCAGCTTAGCTCCAAGGGGGGGCCCTCCCTCTAACTATGGCTACACCTTC
TRBJ2-3 | TRBV7-6 | . | 13 | . | CASSPGHTDTQYF | TGTGCCAGCAGCCCGGGACACACAGATACGCAGTATTTT
TRBJ1-4 | TRBV27 | . | 12 | . | CASGNRGEKLFF | TGTGCCAGCGGGAATAGGGGGGAAAAACTGTTTTTT
TRBJ2-2 | TRBV5-1 | . | 15 | . | CASSSQGQSTGELFF | TGCGCCAGCAGCTCCCAGGGCCAAAGTACCGGGGAGCTGTTTTTT
TRBJ1-1 | TRBV5-1 | . | 12 | . | CASSLGGGTVFF | TGCGCCAGCAGCTTGGGGGGAGGGACGGTTTTCTTT
TRBJ2-5 | TRBV6-5 | TRBD1 | 13 | . | CASSRDRGETQYF | TGTGCCAGCAGTCGGGACAGGGGGGAGACCCAGTACTTC
TRBJ1-1 | TRBV6-5 | TRBD1 | 14 | few | CASSRGQMNTEAFF | TGTGCCAGCAGTCGGGGACAGATGAACACTGAAGCTTTCTTT
TRBJ2-7 | TRBV5-1 | . | 12 | few | CASSPDTYEQYF | TGCGCCAGCAGCCCAGACACCTACGAGCAGTACTTC
TRBJ1-4 | TRBV18 | . | 15 | . | CASSPITGMFEKLFF | TGTGCCAGCTCACCAATCACAGGGATGTTTGAAAAACTGTTTTTT
TRBJ2-5 | TRBV19 | TRBD1 | 14 | . | CASSPQGARGTQYF | TGTGCCAGTAGTCCACAGGGGGCGAGGGGGACCCAGTACTTC
TRBJ1-2 | TRBV5-4 | . | 13 | . | CASSGQTHRGYTF | TGTGCCAGCAGCGGACAGACTCACAGGGGCTACACCTTC
TRBJ2-7 | TRBV6-1 | . | 15 | few | CASSTRLRSSYEQYF | TGTGCCAGCAGTACCCGACTCCGGAGCTCCTACGAGCAGTACTTC
TRBJ1-3 | TRBV5-4 | TRBD1 | 14 | . | CASSLDRGRNTIYF | TGTGCCAGCAGCTTGGACAGGGGGCGAAACACCATATATTTT
TRBJ1-5 | TRBV7-9 | TRBD1 | 16 | few | CSSSSGQGYSNQPQHF | TGTTCCAGCAGCTCGGGACAGGGTTATAGCAATCAGCCCCAGCATTTT
TRBJ2-5 | TRBV5-4 | TRBD1 | 12 | . | CASSRDRKTQYF | TGTGCCAGCAGTCGGGACAGAAAGACCCAGTACTTC
TRBJ2-7 | TRBV27 | TRBD1 | 15 | . | CASSLSPTGRYEQYF | TGTGCCAGCAGTTTAAGTCCGACAGGGAGATACGAGCAGTACTTC
TRBJ2-2 | TRBV7-2 | . | 15 | . | CASSSRGLLTGELFF | TGTGCCAGCAGCTCGCGGGGACTCCTCACCGGGGAGCTGTTTTTT
TRBJ2-7 | TRBV7-8 | . | 14 | . | CASSVTTGNYEQYF | TGTGCCAGCAGCGTTACAACAGGGAACTACGAGCAGTACTTC
TRBJ1-1 | TRBV4-3 | . | 15 | . | CASSQGWVANTEAFF | TGCGCCAGCAGCCAAGGGTGGGTAGCGAACACTGAAGCTTTCTTT
TRBJ1-1 | TRBV7-3 | . | 15 | . | CASSLMAGAGTEAFF | TGTGCCAGCAGCTTAATGGCAGGGGCTGGGACTGAAGCTTTCTTT
TRBJ2-7 | TRBV6-6 | . | 16 | few | CASSGPRTKSSYEQYF | TGTGCCAGCAGTGGACCCAGGACAAAGAGCTCCTACGAGCAGTACTTC
TRBJ1-2 | TRBV6-5 | . | 15 | few | CASSYSRGLQSGYTF | TGTGCCAGCAGTTACTCGCGAGGGTTGCAGAGCGGCTACACCTTC
TRBJ2-2 | TRBV5-5 | TRBD1 | 14 | . | CASSAPTGLRELFF | TGTGCCAGCAGCGCGCCGACAGGGTTGAGGGAGCTGTTTTTT
TRBJ2-5 | TRBV29-1 | TRBD1 | 13 | . | CSVLTGGVETQYF | TGCAGCGTTCTGACAGGGGGCGTAGAGACCCAGTACTTC
TRBJ1-1 | TRBV30 | TRBD1 | 15 | . | CAWSVGGTGVTEAFF | TGTGCCTGGAGCGTAGGTGGGACAGGGGTGACTGAAGCTTTCTTT
TRBJ2-2 | TRBV10-3 | TRBD1 | 17 | . | CAIRGTGTIHYTGELFF | TGTGCCATCAGGGGGACAGGGACCATACATTACACCGGGGAGCTGTTTTTT
TRBJ2-5 | TRBV10-3 | . | 13 | . | CAISETGTETQYF | TGTGCCATCAGTGAGACAGGCACGGAGACCCAGTACTTC
TRBJ1-2 | TRBV7-2 | TRBD1 | 13 | . | CASSLPGTVGYTF | TGTGCCAGCAGCTTGCCCGGGACAGTAGGCTACACCTTC
TRBJ1-1 | TRBV9 | TRBD1 | 14 | few | CASSAGQGGTEAFF | TGTGCCAGCAGCGCGGGACAGGGAGGGACTGAAGCTTTCTTT